These T cell receptor beta chains were read from a single sample in a study of blood T cell repertoires in COVID-19. Generated by immunoSEQ multiplex PCR, the TCRdb table keeps only in-frame clones and is missing some. The sample shows around 62,000 clones, 85% to 90% of them seen only once. Specimen: peripheral blood. These receptors originate from a man in his fifties or sixties with acute or convalescent COVID-19. Each CDR3 is given with its conserved first and last residue. Clone size is given for some rows only: seen once, a few or many times, or a class if the clone is expanded.

j_call,clone_size,v_call,cdr3_aa
TRBJ1-1,.,TRBV11-3,CASSPRRAGNTEAFF
TRBJ1-6,.,TRBV6-6,CASSRGGASSYNSPLHF
TRBJ2-7,.,TRBV4-3,CASSQDWGGEQYF
TRBJ1-5,.,TRBV2,CASSVEAGAQHF
TRBJ2-7,.,TRBV7-6,CASSLQGPSYEQYF
TRBJ2-7,.,TRBV20-1,CSASIPGGRYEQYF
TRBJ1-6,.,TRBV2,CASGQANYNSPLHF
TRBJ1-4,.,TRBV28,CASSFGGQDFNRGEKLFF
TRBJ2-7,once,TRBV5-6,CASSFGTGSHEQYF
TRBJ1-4,.,TRBV5-6,CASSSREGNNEKLFF
TRBJ2-1,.,TRBV5-1,CASSFTPGHQSYNEQFF
TRBJ2-1,.,TRBV9,CASSVGGRAGNEQFF
TRBJ1-1,.,TRBV6-4,CASSKTGEAFF
TRBJ1-1,.,TRBV12-3/TRBV12-4,CASSPRGRSEAFF
TRBJ1-6,once,TRBV9,CASSVKGTGGLGSPLHF
TRBJ2-1,.,TRBV6-2/TRBV6-3,CASSYDRARSGIRPNEQFF
TRBJ1-2,.,TRBV28,CASSTQGVYGYTF
TRBJ1-5,.,TRBV6-2/TRBV6-3,CASSWGRAPEGPQHF
TRBJ2-3,.,TRBV7-8,CASSYPTRLGGETHTDTQYF
TRBJ2-7,.,TRBV28,CASSSSGRIAHEQYF
TRBJ1-5,.,TRBV2,CASSEFNGGDQPQHF